Below are 27 T cell receptor beta chains sequenced from a single sample in a study of CXCR3-negative and CXCR3-positive naive CD8 T cells. UMI labels and 5' RACE were used to prepare the TRB cDNA libraries. TCRdb reprocessed the 5' RACE reads and reports one entry per CDR3 protein, with no DNA. Its table lists 85,000 to 120,000 distinct CDR3 sequences. The antigens these receptors bind are not known. Findings of the study overall: Comparison of naive cells showed more hydrophobic TRB CDR3s in CXCR3-positive than in CXCR3-negative naive cells.

The sequenced material came from naive CXCR3+ CD8+ T cells from blood. As for subset: CD45RO-CCR7+CD27+CD95- naive CD8+ T cells expressing CXCR3 (TNR3+). The receptors originated from a human donor in good health. Some clones in this sample may be carry-over from other donors' samples.

V is TRBV20-1 and J is TRBJ2-7; TCRdb designates TRBD1, a call that cannot be tested without DNA. Germline loops: CDR1 DFQATT, CDR2 SNEGSKA (reference sequence). This CDR3 has 15 residues. The CDR3 sequence is CSARDFQGASYEQYF.

This rearrangement joins TRBV4-1 to TRBJ1-2; TCRdb reports TRBD1, a call that lacks DNA to check it against. The CDR3 contains 14 residues. Per the germline V gene, CDR1 is MGHRA and CDR2 is YSYEKL. Here the CDR3 reads CASSPSTENYGYTF.

The V gene is TRBV2, the J gene TRBJ2-2. The CDR3 has 14 residues. Germline CDR1 and CDR2: SNHLY and FYNNEI. Here the CDR3 reads CASSLEKDTGELFF. The complete variable domain, with remaining parts taken from reference TRBV2 and TRBJ2-2, reads EPEVTQTPSHQVTQMGQEVILRCVPISNHLYFYWYRQILGQKVEFLVSFYNNEISEKSEIFDDQFSVERPDGSNFTLKIRSTKLEDSAMYFCASSLEKDTGELFFGEGSRLTVL.

V usage is TRBV29-1 and J usage is TRBJ1-2. The CDR3 consists of 15 residues. CDR1 and CDR2 (germline): SQVTM, ANQGSEA. The CDR3 spells CSVDPGVLANYGYTF.

The rearrangement uses TRBV12-3 or TRBV12-4 and TRBJ2-7; no DNA is available, so the TRBD1 call from TCRdb remains unchecked. This CDR3 spans 14 amino acids. CDR3 protein: CASSTPQMPYEQYF.

The rearrangement links TRBV29-1 to TRBJ2-3; lacking DNA, the TRBD1 call made by TCRdb goes unchecked. CDR1 and CDR2 (germline): SQVTM, ANQGSEA. This CDR3 is built from 15 residues. CDR3 loop: CSVDDKRTGSVLRYF.

The rearrangement uses TRBV29-1 and TRBJ1-1. The CDR3 is 13 amino acids. CDR1 and CDR2 from the germline V gene are SQVTM and ANQGSEA. The CDR3 here is CSGTGLINTEAFF.

This chain joins TRBV19 and TRBJ2-7. CDR1 LNHDA and CDR2 SQIVND come from the germline V gene (reference sequence). The CDR3 covers 13 residues. CDR3 sequence: CASSIAREYEQYF.

This chain joins TRBV2 and TRBJ2-1; TCRdb outputs TRBD1, but without DNA this stays unchecked. Germline CDR1 is SNHLY and CDR2 is FYNNEI. The CDR3 has 12 amino acids. The CDR3 is CASSGRVDEQFF.

This sequence joins TRBV28 and TRBJ2-1; no DNA is available, so the TRBD2 call from TCRdb remains unchecked. CDR3 length: 15 residues. Germline V gene lookup returns CDR1 MDHEN and CDR2 SYDVKM. This CDR3 reads CASALTGGSYSEQFF.

This rearrangement joins TRBV4-3 to TRBJ1-1; TCRdb reports TRBD1, a call that lacks DNA to check it against. The V gene's germline CDR1 is LGHNA and CDR2 YSLEER. The length of the CDR3 is 16 residues. The CDR3 sequence: CASSQDGGRGPTEAFF.

The chain combines TRBV10-3 with TRBJ1-1; TCRdb returns TRBD1, unconfirmable since there is no DNA. CDR1 is ENHRY, CDR2 SYGVKD, per germline. CDR3 size: 14 residues. The CDR3 is CAISDPGMGTEAFF.

This chain joins TRBV12-3 or TRBV12-4 and TRBJ2-1; as DNA is missing, the TRBD2 call by TCRdb cannot be tested. The CDR3 totals 14 residues. CDR3 residues: CASSFPRTNNEQFF.

The genes are TRBV20-1 and TRBJ2-1; TCRdb calls TRBD2, which cannot be checked without DNA. CDR1 is DFQATT, CDR2 SNEGSKA, per germline (reference sequence). There are 13 residues in the CDR3. The CDR3 sequence is CSARGLAGGLQFF.

J is TRBJ1-1 and V is TRBV19; TCRdb reports TRBD1, a call that lacks DNA to check it against. CDR3 length: 13 amino acids. Germline V CDR1 and CDR2: LNHDA, SQIVND (reference sequence). CDR3 amino acids: CASSAQGNTEAFF. Together with reference TRBV19 and TRBJ1-1, the CDR3 gives the full variable domain: DGGITQSPKYLFRKEGQNVTLSCEQNLNHDAMYWYRQDPGQGLRLIYYSQIVNDFQKGDIAEGYSVSREKKESFPLTVTSAQKNPTAFYLCASSAQGNTEAFFGQGTRLTVV.

J is TRBJ2-1 and V is TRBV12-3 or TRBV12-4; without DNA, the TCRdb call of TRBD1 cannot be checked. The CDR3 sequence is 14 residues long. CDR3 amino acids: CASNQGGPYNEQFF.

V and J are TRBV29-1 and TRBJ1-1. The germline V gene has CDR1 SQVTM and CDR2 ANQGSEA. This CDR3 is 11 amino acids long. The CDR3 here is CSVEDPTEAFF.

This chain links TRBV15 with TRBJ2-7. Germline lookup yields CDR1 LNHNV and CDR2 YYDKDF (reference sequence). The CDR3 contains 14 residues. CDR3: CATSPTRFSYEQYF. The full variable domain, in which reference TRBV15 and TRBJ2-7 provide the parts outside the CDR3, is DAMVIQNPRYQVTQFGKPVTLSCSQTLNHNVMYWYQQKSSQAPKLLFHYYDKDFNNEADTPDNFQSRRPNTSFCFLDIRSPGLGDTAMYLCATSPTRFSYEQYFGPGTRLTVT.

CDR3 region: CAILDRSTDTQYF. The chain combines TRBV28 with TRBJ2-3. This CDR3 contains 13 residues. Germline assignment: CDR1 MDHEN and CDR2 SYDVKM.

V and J are TRBV29-1 and TRBJ2-3. The CDR3 contains 13 residues. From germline, CDR1 is SQVTM and CDR2 ANQGSEA. The CDR3 protein is CSVEFPNADTQYF.

The chain has TRBV28 and TRBJ2-7; TCRdb's D call of TRBD1 is untestable without DNA. This CDR3 contains 13 residues. Germline values: CDR1 MDHEN, CDR2 SYDVKM. This chain's CDR3 is CASSLDTPYEQYF.

The J gene is TRBJ1-1, the V gene TRBV7-9; TCRdb returns TRBD1, unconfirmable since there is no DNA. Germline V gene lookup returns CDR1 SEHNR and CDR2 FQNEAQ (reference sequence). The CDR3 totals 15 residues. The CDR3 reads CASSLAMGDRVEAFF.

The chain combines TRBV6-2 or TRBV6-3 with TRBJ2-1; checking the TCRdb D call of TRBD1 is not possible without DNA. The CDR3 extends over 17 amino acids. Per germline, CDR1 MNHEY and CDR2 SVGEGT. The CDR3 loop is CASSGTGASKSYNEQFF.

This CDR3 is CSVVQLQGEAFF. The J gene is TRBJ1-1, the V gene TRBV29-1; the TRBD1 assignment by TCRdb is unverifiable without DNA. CDR1 SQVTM and CDR2 ANQGSEA come from the germline V gene. The length of the CDR3 is 12 residues. The complete variable domain, with remaining parts taken from reference TRBV29-1 and TRBJ1-1, reads SAVISQKPSRDICQRGTSLTIQCQVDSQVTMMFWYRQQPGQSLTLIATANQGSEATYESGFVIDKFPISRPNLTFSTLTVSNMSPEDSSIYLCSVVQLQGEAFFGQGTRLTVV.

This chain uses TRBV20-1 with TRBJ1-3; TCRdb selects TRBD1, and the lack of DNA leaves this call unchecked. CDR3 size: 16 residues. In germline, CDR1 is DFQATT, CDR2 SNEGSKA (reference sequence). CDR3 sequence reads: CSARAYRGLAGNTIYF.

The chain carries TRBV4-2 and TRBJ2-2; TCRdb indicates TRBD2, and absent DNA this call remains unverified. The CDR3 is 16 amino acids. In germline, CDR1 is LGHNA, CDR2 YNFKEQ. The CDR3 reads CASSQETSGGYGELFF.

The rearrangement joins TRBV29-1 to TRBJ1-5; TCRdb's D gene call, TRBD1, goes unchecked for lack of DNA. Germline V gene sequence: CDR1 SQVTM, CDR2 ANQGSEA. This CDR3 region has 12 residues. CDR3 protein: CSAGGQGQPQHF.